This T cell receptor (beta chain) was captured by sequencing in a study of early T cells in non-severe SARS-CoV-2 infection. As for the study in general: The authors sequenced bulk RNA from unsorted whole blood, leaving chains unpaired.

Individual cDNA molecules carried attached unique molecular identifiers. Each CDR3 protein is one row after TCRdb ran MiXCR on the 5' RACE reads. The data contain around 76,000 distinct CDR3 sequences, roughly 14% of them seen just once; the ten biggest clones take up roughly 3.8%. The receptor was isolated from an adult who was a healthcare worker with PCR-confirmed SARS-CoV-2 infection or an uninfected control (not recorded which). Sequencing used whole blood, obtained at baseline.

The DNA for the CDR3 is TGCAGTGCTAGACCCCCTCAGAGATTCGCAGATACGCAGTATTTT. Translation gives CSARPPQRFADTQYF. The rearrangement joins TRBV20-1 to TRBJ2-3; D gene unclear. The CDR3 is made up of 15 amino acids. Germline values: CDR1 DFQATT, CDR2 SNEGSKA (reference sequence). Trimming pared 2 bases from V and 4 bases from J, leaving 16 bases between.